What follows are 7 T cell receptor beta chains derived from one specimen sequenced in a study of blood T cell repertoires in COVID-19. The table came from immunoSEQ multiplex PCR; TCRdb's copy has only in-frame clones and leaves some out. The sample holds just over 150,000 clones, approximately 90% seen once. The sequencing input was peripheral blood. The receptors stem from a woman in her seventies with acute or convalescent COVID-19.

This chain connects TRBV7-9 to TRBJ2-7; 7 bases are a match to TRBD1. Per the germline V gene, CDR1 is SEHNR and CDR2 is FQNEAQ (reference sequence). The V and J ends lost 3 bases and 0 bases, in that order; junction bases with no gene match: 2. CDR3 length equals 14 residues. Here the CDR3 reads CASSLTGSSYEQYF. The CDR3 coding sequence is TGTGCCAGCAGCTTGACAGGGAGCTCCTACGAGCAGTACTTC.

V gene TRBV5-1 combines with J gene TRBJ1-2, with 10 bases identical to TRBD1. Per germline, CDR1 SGHRS and CDR2 YFSETQ. This CDR3 has 14 amino acids. Trimming at V came to 4 bases and at J to 4 bases, leaving 4 bases not matched to a gene. CDR3 amino acids: CASSTGTGAYGYTF. The CDR3 bases are TGCGCCAGCAGCACCGGGACAGGGGCCTATGGCTACACCTTC.

This chain joins TRBV7-9 and TRBJ1-3; 8 nucleotides align to TRBD1. Germline CDR1 reads SEHNR; CDR2 reads FQNEAQ (reference sequence). Trimming cost V 5 bases and J 1 base; bases outside gene matches: 10. The CDR3 covers 17 residues. In nucleotides, the CDR3 is TGTGCCAGCAGCCCAACTCGACAGGGGCCGTCTGGAAACACCATATATTTT. This gives the protein CASSPTRQGPSGNTIYF.

As DNA, the CDR3 is TGTGCCAGCAGCGTAGCTGCGAGCCAGGCCGGCTATGGCTACACCTTC. This codes for CASSVAASQAGYGYTF. V gene TRBV9 combines with J gene TRBJ1-2; the D is unclear. From germline, CDR1 is SGDLS and CDR2 YYNGEE. The V and J ends lost 0 bases and 4 bases respectively, with 16 bases between them. This CDR3 has 16 amino acids.

The V gene is TRBV2, the J gene TRBJ1-5; 7 bases match TRBD1. The junction had 7 bases not matched to a gene; V was cut back by 5 bases and J by 3 bases. The CDR3 contains 15 residues. Germline V CDR1 and CDR2: SNHLY, FYNNEI. The CDR3 DNA follows: TGTGCCAGCAGTAAACAGGGGAGTGACAATCAGCCCCAGCATTTT. As protein: CASSKQGSDNQPQHF.

The chain couples TRBV18 to TRBJ1-5; D gene uncertain. V gave up 6 bases and J gave up 3 bases, with 12 bases separating them. The germline V gene encodes CDR1 KGHSH and CDR2 LQKENI. The CDR3 is made up of 14 amino acids. Here the CDR3 reads CASSAGPLNQPQHF. The CDR3 bases are TGTGCCAGCTCCGCAGGCCCTCTCAATCAGCCCCAGCATTTT.

The chain has TRBV5-5 and TRBJ1-5; no reliable D call. Trimming removed 5 bases at V and 1 base at J, with 13 bases between. The CDR3 spans 15 residues. Per germline, CDR1 SGHKS and CDR2 YYEKEE (reference sequence). For the CDR3, the DNA is TGTGCCAGCAGACCCCCTGGGGAGAGCAATCAGCCCCAGCATTTT. This translates into CASRPPGESNQPQHF.